These T cell receptor beta chains were read from a single sample in a study of T cell changes during pregnancy in multiple sclerosis. The protocol was immunoSEQ multiplex PCR, while the TCRdb copy is restricted to in-frame clones and leaves out a portion. This table has roughly 46,000 clones, roughly 93% appearing once. Source: CD8+ T cells from peripheral blood mononuclear cells, taken in the first trimester of pregnancy. Receptor source: a female donor with multiple sclerosis, enrolled in a pregnancy study. The CDR3 runs from the conserved cysteine through the conserved F or W. A D gene is named only where the DNA matches it firmly. Clone size appears in some rows only: once, few, many, or a class for an expanded clone.

clone_size	v_call	d_call	j_call	cdr3_aa	cdr3_nt
medium-sized	TRBV4-1	TRBD1	TRBJ2-7	CASSQVTGQGPYEQYF	TGCGCCAGCAGCCAAGTGACGGGACAGGGCCCCTACGAGCAGTACTTC
.	TRBV7-9	.	TRBJ2-1	CASSLSRHEQFF	TGTGCCAGCAGCTTATCCAGGCATGAGCAGTTCTTC
.	TRBV25-1	TRBD2	TRBJ2-1	CASRGLAGVNEQFF	TGTGCCAGCAGGGGACTAGCGGGAGTCAATGAGCAGTTCTTC
.	TRBV19	.	TRBJ2-1	CASRFRDSSYNEQFF	TGTGCCAGTAGGTTCCGGGACTCCTCCTACAATGAGCAGTTCTTC
.	TRBV11-2	.	TRBJ2-7	CASSSSVRYEQYF	TGTGCCAGCAGCTCCTCTGTCCGCTACGAGCAGTACTTC
.	TRBV19	TRBD1	TRBJ1-5	CASSIVRTGNQPQHF	TGTGCCAGTAGTATAGTCCGGACAGGGAATCAGCCCCAGCATTTT
.	TRBV27	.	TRBJ2-1	CASSAGNEQFF	TGTGCCAGCAGTGCAGGTAATGAGCAGTTCTTC
once	TRBV29-1	.	TRBJ2-1	CSVDRAESGDEQFF	TGCAGCGTTGACAGGGCAGAGAGTGGCGATGAGCAGTTCTTC
once	TRBV4-2	.	TRBJ1-1	CASSQERAGGPEAFF	TGTGCCAGCAGCCAAGAACGGGCGGGAGGGCCTGAAGCTTTCTTT
.	TRBV5-4	.	TRBJ2-1	CASSFLNEQFF	TGTGCCAGCAGCTTCCTAAATGAGCAGTTCTTC
.	TRBV5-5	.	TRBJ2-7	CASSPQTPWASYEQYF	TGTGCCAGCAGCCCCCAGACACCTTGGGCGTCCTACGAGCAGTACTTC
.	TRBV10-1	TRBD2	TRBJ2-7	CASSDHPGTSGYEQYF	TGCGCCAGCAGTGACCACCCCGGGACTAGCGGCTACGAGCAGTACTTC
.	TRBV5-1	TRBD2	TRBJ2-6	CASKEDLAGGPRANVLTF	TGCGCCAGCAAGGAGGACCTAGCGGGGGGGCCGAGGGCCAACGTCCTGACTTTC
.	TRBV7-8	.	TRBJ2-1	CASSPGTSYNEQFF	TGTGCCAGCAGCCCGGGGACAAGTTACAATGAGCAGTTCTTC
.	TRBV15	.	TRBJ1-3	CATSTGVSSGNTIYF	TGTGCCACCAGCACCGGGGTCTCCTCTGGAAACACCATATATTTT
.	TRBV4-1	.	TRBJ1-1	CASSRHGGGTEAFF	TGCGCCAGCAGCCGACACGGGGGGGGTACTGAAGCTTTCTTT
.	TRBV2	.	TRBJ2-7	CASSGTKQYF	TGTGCCAGCAGTGGGACAAAGCAGTACTTC
.	TRBV27	.	TRBJ1-5	CASSWTSGNQPQHF	TGTGCCAGCAGCTGGACCAGCGGGAATCAGCCCCAGCATTTT
.	TRBV7-9	TRBD2	TRBJ2-7	CASSGRGTYEQYF	TGTGCCAGCAGCGGGAGGGGTACCTACGAGCAGTACTTC
once	TRBV20-1	.	TRBJ2-7	CSARANEQYF	TGCAGTGCTAGGGCCAACGAGCAGTACTTC
.	TRBV29-1	TRBD1	TRBJ2-7	CSVEGRGTGGTYEQYF	TGCAGCGTTGAGGGCCGAGGGACAGGGGGGACCTACGAGCAGTACTTC
once	TRBV7-9	TRBD2	TRBJ2-2	CASRSAGGTPPGTGELFF	TGTGCCAGCAGGTCGGCGGGAGGGACACCCCCGGGCACCGGGGAGCTGTTTTTT
.	TRBV10-3	TRBD2	TRBJ2-1	CAISPGGSEQFF	TGTGCCATCAGTCCCGGGGGGAGTGAGCAGTTCTTC
.	TRBV7-7	TRBD2	TRBJ2-5	CASSLESREGETQYF	TGTGCCAGCAGCTTAGAGAGCAGGGAGGGCGAGACCCAGTACTTC
once	TRBV19	TRBD2	TRBJ2-5	CATKAGIETQYF	TGTGCCACCAAAGCGGGAATAGAGACCCAGTACTTC
.	TRBV6-5	TRBD1	TRBJ2-5	CASSSTGGRETQYF	TGTGCCAGCAGTTCGACAGGGGGCCGGGAGACCCAGTACTTC
.	TRBV6-1	TRBD2	TRBJ2-3	CASAWTSGSTDTQYF	TGTGCCAGCGCGTGGACTAGCGGCTCCACAGATACGCAGTATTTT
.	TRBV4-1	TRBD1	TRBJ2-7	CASSQRTGSLYEQYF	TGCGCCAGCAGCCAACGGACAGGGTCCCTCTACGAGCAGTACTTC
.	TRBV27	.	TRBJ2-1	CASSSRDPSRGSYNEQFF	TGTGCCAGCAGTTCTCGAGACCCCTCTAGGGGCTCCTACAATGAGCAGTTCTTC
.	TRBV11-2	TRBD2	TRBJ2-7	CASSSLLAGPVHEQYF	TGTGCCAGCAGCTCCTTACTAGCGGGGCCCGTCCACGAGCAGTACTTC
.	TRBV7-6	TRBD1	TRBJ1-1	CASSLQGANTEAFF	TGTGCCAGCAGCCTCCAGGGGGCGAACACTGAAGCTTTCTTT
once	TRBV6-4	TRBD2	TRBJ2-1	CASSESASGDNEQFF	TGTGCCAGCAGTGAATCGGCTAGCGGGGACAATGAGCAGTTCTTC
.	TRBV2	.	TRBJ2-7	CASSGQYEQYF	TGTGCCAGCAGTGGCCAGTACGAGCAGTACTTC
.	TRBV28	.	TRBJ2-3	CASSYPLAGTTDTQYF	TGTGCCAGCAGTTATCCTCTGGCGGGCACCACAGATACGCAGTATTTT
once	TRBV2	.	TRBJ2-1	CASLSPLNEQFF	TGTGCCAGCCTGAGCCCCTTAAATGAGCAGTTCTTC
.	TRBV4-2	.	TRBJ2-3	CASSQDIASGTDTQYF	TGTGCCAGCAGCCAAGATATCGCTAGCGGCACAGATACGCAGTATTTT
few	TRBV2	.	TRBJ1-5	CASTPDGGQPQHF	TGTGCCAGCACCCCGGATGGGGGGCAGCCCCAGCATTTT
.	TRBV27	TRBD2	TRBJ2-1	CASGGLAGNEQFF	TGTGCCAGCGGGGGACTAGCGGGCAATGAGCAGTTCTTC
.	TRBV5-4	.	TRBJ2-7	CASSQPWTKGRPDEQYF	TGTGCCAGCAGCCAACCTTGGACAAAGGGGCGCCCCGACGAGCAGTACTTC
.	TRBV14	TRBD1	TRBJ1-2	CASSQVQGAYGYTF	TGTGCCAGCAGCCAAGTCCAGGGGGCTTATGGCTACACCTTC
.	TRBV7-9	TRBD1	TRBJ1-1	CASSHGQGMNTEAFF	TGTGCCAGCAGTCACGGACAGGGAATGAACACTGAAGCTTTCTTT
.	TRBV5-4	TRBD2	TRBJ2-5	CASSLRAGGGETQYF	TGTGCCAGCAGCTTGAGAGCGGGGGGTGGTGAGACCCAGTACTTC
few	TRBV7-9	.	TRBJ1-2	CASSFERRWYTF	TGTGCCAGCAGCTTCGAGAGGCGGTGGTACACCTTC
.	TRBV7-6	TRBD2	TRBJ2-1	CASSPGLAGEGYNEQFF	TGTGCCAGCAGTCCGGGACTAGCGGGGGAGGGGTACAATGAGCAGTTCTTC
.	TRBV27	TRBD1	TRBJ1-4	CASSRTTGATNEKLFF	TGTGCCAGCAGTAGAACGACAGGGGCAACTAATGAAAAACTGTTTTTT
.	TRBV19	.	TRBJ1-1	CASSMAGVTEAFF	TGTGCCAGTAGTATGGCAGGGGTAACTGAAGCTTTCTTT
once	TRBV5-1	.	TRBJ1-1	CASSLEGTEAFF	TGCGCCAGCAGCTTGGAGGGGACTGAAGCTTTCTTT
.	TRBV29-1	TRBD1	TRBJ2-3	CSVVRQGVGADTQYF	TGCAGCGTTGTCCGACAGGGGGTAGGGGCAGATACGCAGTATTTT
.	TRBV27	TRBD2	TRBJ2-7	CASSFLGRGEQYF	TGTGCCAGCAGTTTCCTTGGGAGGGGCGAGCAGTACTTC
.	TRBV15	.	TRBJ2-2	CATSSLRESTGELFF	TGTGCCACCAGCAGCCTGAGGGAGAGCACCGGGGAGCTGTTTTTT
.	TRBV5-1	TRBD1	TRBJ1-1	CASSTRTGMNTEAFF	TGCGCCAGCAGCACCCGGACAGGGATGAACACTGAAGCTTTCTTT